One sample yielded the 25 T cell receptor beta chains listed below, sequenced in a study of glioma-infiltrating T cells. Amplification of TCR alpha and beta CDR3 regions from RNA used iRepertoire nested multiplex PCR. A single record per CDR3 protein comes from TCRdb applying MiXCR to the multiplex PCR reads. The sample lists approximately 120,000 distinct CDR3 sequences, roughly 20% seen once, with 13% to 15% in the top ten. What was sequenced was glioma tissue, nonneoplastic brain tissue, or PBMCs (not recorded which). Receptor source: a human donor with low-grade glioma or glioblastoma, undergoing nonglioma brain surgery, or in good health (not recorded which).

The V call is TRBV28, the J call TRBJ1-1; D call uncertain. This CDR3 is 12 amino acids long. Germline V gives CDR1 MDHEN, CDR2 SYDVKM. The CDR3 DNA is TGTATCAGCAGTTTACCGCCCACTGAAGCTTTCTTT. Amino acid sequence: CISSLPPTEAFF. The entire variable domain, with the rest obtained from reference TRBV28 and TRBJ1-1, is as follows: DVKVTQSSRYLVKRTGEKVFLECVQDMDHENMFWYRQDPGLGLRLIYFSYDVKMKEKGDIPEGYSVSREKKERFSLILESASTNQTSMYLCISSLPPTEAFFGQGTRLTVV.

Points on this clonotype: This may stem from a read error, because a much larger clone lies one nucleotide away. Given the absence of the conserved phenylalanine or tryptophan at the CDR3 end, a read error is likely. V and J are TRBV7-9 and TRBJ2-7, with a possible D match to TRBD2 (6 bases). The CDR3 contains 15 residues. Germline values: CDR1 SEHNR, CDR2 FQNEAQ (reference sequence). V lost 0 bases to trimming and J lost 1 base, with 10 bases between them. The CDR3 region has the DNA TGTGCCAGCAGCTTAGCAGGGACTGTATCCTACGAGCAGTACCTC. It is translated as CASSLAGTVSYEQYL.

This clonotype was observed at least ten times. V usage is TRBV2 and J usage is TRBJ2-3, with 11 bases fitting TRBD2. From germline, CDR1 is SNHLY and CDR2 FYNNEI. The V gene end was trimmed by 7 bases and the J gene end by 4 bases; junction bases not matched to a gene: 4. The CDR3 contains 14 residues. Written as DNA, the CDR3 is TGTGCCAGCACTGCTAGCGGGAGGTCAGATACGCAGTATTTT. It translates to CASTASGRSDTQYF.

This clonotype has ten or more counts. V gene TRBV3-1 combines with J gene TRBJ2-1; D is unresolved. This CDR3 has 18 residues. Trimming pared 0 bases from V and 2 bases from J, leaving 17 bases between. Germline assignment: CDR1 LGHDT and CDR2 YNNKEL (reference sequence). The CDR3 coding sequence is TGTGCCAGCAGCCAAGATTTCCGCAAGGGCTGGGCCTACAATGAGCAGTTCTTC. Protein product: CASSQDFRKGWAYNEQFF.

In this sample, this clonotype turned up a few times. DNA of the CDR3: TGCAGCGGTGACAGGGAGGTGGGCAATGAGCAGTTCTTC. As protein: CSGDREVGNEQFF. This chain links TRBV29-1 with TRBJ2-1, with D possibly matching TRBD1 (7 bases). This CDR3 is 13 amino acids long. CDR1 SQVTM and CDR2 ANQGSEA come from the germline V gene. Trimming took 7 bases from V and 6 from J, leaving 16 bases between them.

This clonotype has at least ten counts. The chain couples TRBV20-1 to TRBJ1-6; 7 bases agree with TRBD1. Losses at the gene ends were 3 bases for V and 5 bases for J; bases not matched to a gene: 22. The CDR3 spans 20 residues. In germline, CDR1 is DFQATT, CDR2 SNEGSKA (reference sequence). The CDR3 protein is CSASSRGQAATWRNNSPLHF. The DNA of the CDR3 is TGCAGTGCTAGTTCCCGAGGACAGGCGGCGACGTGGCGCAATAATTCACCCCTCCACTTT.

At least ten counts were recorded for this clonotype. V is TRBV2 and J is TRBJ2-3; 10 bases are shared with TRBD2. Trimming at V came to 5 bases and at J to 1 base, leaving 6 bases not matched to a gene. Germline loops: CDR1 SNHLY, CDR2 FYNNEI. The CDR3 is 16 residues long. The DNA for the CDR3 is TGTGCCAGCAGTCCGGGACTAGCGATCCGCACAGATACGCAGTATTTT. Protein product: CASSPGLAIRTDTQYF.

This clonotype was counted only a few times. The CDR3 here is CASSVHQGFSDTQYF. CDR3 coding DNA: TGTGCCAGCAGCGTACACCAGGGGTTTTCAGATACGCAGTATTTT. The gene calls are TRBV9 and TRBJ2-3; maybe TRBD1 (6 bases). The CDR3 extends over 15 amino acids. CDR1 and CDR2 (germline): SGDLS, YYNGEE. The V gene lost 1 base and the J gene lost 4 bases, with 13 bases spanning the gap.

Only a few counts were recorded for this clonotype. The rearrangement links TRBV12-3 or TRBV12-4 to TRBJ2-5; D is ambiguous. The V end lost 6 bases, the J end lost 9 bases, and 14 bases lay between the germline ends. The CDR3 length is 12 residues. CDR3 loop: CASSHRSAAQYF. DNA for the CDR3: TGTGCCAGCAGCCATCGGTCTGCGGCCCAGTACTTC.

This clonotype appeared once. A read error is possible here, since a much larger clone lies one base away. The J gene is TRBJ1-6, the V gene TRBV3-1; 7 nucleotides line up with TRBD1. Unmatched junction bases numbered 13, after V lost 10 bases and J lost 7 bases. The V gene's germline CDR1 is LGHDT and CDR2 YNNKEL (reference sequence). CDR3 length: 15 residues. The chain's CDR3 is CAISEIRDSNSPLHF. For the CDR3, the DNA is TGTGCCATCAGTGAGATCCGGGACAGCAATTCACCCCTCCACTTT.

In regard to this clonotype: Germline is not matched at one junction end, which may reflect a read error. The rearrangement links TRBV18 to TRBJ1-1; D call uncertain. The CDR3 totals 13 residues. In germline, CDR1 is KGHSH, CDR2 LQKENI. The CDR3 protein is CASSPRTDTESFF. The CDR3 bases are TGTGCCAGCTCACCAAGGACGGATACTGAATCTTTCTTT.

CDR3 coding DNA: TGTGCCAGCAGCGTTACCCCCGACGGGCCCTATGGCTACACCTTC. Its translation is CASSVTPDGPYGYTF. V usage is TRBV9 and J usage is TRBJ1-2; D not resolved. The germline V gene encodes CDR1 SGDLS and CDR2 YYNGEE. CDR3 length: 15 residues. Trimming took 2 bases from V and 4 from J, leaving 15 bases between them.

The genes are TRBV4-3 and TRBJ2-2, with TRBD1 as a possible D gene (5 bases). The CDR3 extends over 14 amino acids. The ends were cut back, 4 bases at V and 5 bases at J, with 11 bases in the middle. CDR1 and CDR2 (germline): LGHNA, YSLEER. The CDR3 region has the DNA TGCGCCAGCAGCCCCTCCAGGGAAACCGGGGAGCTGTTTTTT. Its translation is CASSPSRETGELFF.

This rearrangement joins TRBV2 to TRBJ2-2; D unresolved. The CDR3 spans 13 residues. Per germline, CDR1 SNHLY and CDR2 FYNNEI. The germline V and J ends were trimmed by 8 bases and 5 bases, with 12 bases remaining between them. Written as DNA, the CDR3 is TGTGCCAGCTTTGTCACACAAACCGGGGAGCTGTTTTTT. Its translation: CASFVTQTGELFF.

This clonotype was observed at least ten times. This chain joins TRBV6-2 or TRBV6-3 and TRBJ2-7, with 8 bases that match TRBD2. This CDR3 spans 15 amino acids. The trim removed 2 bases at V and 3 bases at J, leaving 6 bases unmatched. Germline V gene data show CDR1 as MNHEY and CDR2 as SVGEGT. The CDR3: CASSYRLAGLYEQYF. The DNA for the CDR3 is TGTGCCAGCAGTTACAGGCTAGCGGGTCTCTACGAGCAGTACTTC.

This clonotype has at least ten counts. The chain couples TRBV19 to TRBJ2-1; TRBD2 aligns across 8 bases. Germline CDR1 is LNHDA and CDR2 is SQIVND (reference sequence). The CDR3 runs 18 residues. V trimming: 3 bases; J trimming: 4 bases; junction bases outside the gene matches: 14. In nucleotides, the CDR3 is TGTGCCAGTAGTATCGAGGGACTAGGGGAATACGGTTACAATGAGCAGTTCTTC. Translation: CASSIEGLGEYGYNEQFF. Full variable domain (missing parts from reference TRBV19 and TRBJ2-1): DGGITQSPKYLFRKEGQNVTLSCEQNLNHDAMYWYRQDPGQGLRLIYYSQIVNDFQKGDIAEGYSVSREKKESFPLTVTSAQKNPTAFYLCASSIEGLGEYGYNEQFFGPGTRLTVL.

This clonotype has a count of ten or more. The chain has TRBV5-1 and TRBJ2-3; 7 nucleotides match TRBD1. Losses at the gene ends were 4 bases for V and 2 bases for J; bases not matched to a gene: 4. Germline V gene lookup returns CDR1 SGHRS and CDR2 YFSETQ. The CDR3 runs 14 residues. As DNA, the CDR3 is TGCGCCAGCAGCCCGGGACAGTACACAGATACGCAGTATTTT. Translating it yields CASSPGQYTDTQYF. The full variable domain, rest sourced from reference TRBV5-1 and TRBJ2-3, is KAGVTQTPRYLIKTRGQQVTLSCSPISGHRSVSWYQQTPGQGLQFLFEYFSETQRNKGNFPGRFSGRQFSNSRSEMNVSTLELGDSALYLCASSPGQYTDTQYFGPGTRLTVL.

There are many counts of this clonotype. The chain uses TRBV28 and TRBJ2-1, with TRBD2 matching over 8 bases. The germline V gene encodes CDR1 MDHEN and CDR2 SYDVKM. V dropped 7 bases and J dropped 7; count of bases not matched to a gene: 6. The CDR3 is made up of 13 amino acids. The CDR3 DNA follows: TGTGCCAGCACCCGGACTAGCTGGAATGAGCAGTTCTTC. It is translated as CASTRTSWNEQFF.

This clonotype was found many times. The rearrangement uses TRBV7-9 and TRBJ2-7, with 8 bases matching TRBD1. V gave up 6 bases and J gave up 2 bases; unmatched junction bases: 9. Germline CDR1 reads SEHNR; CDR2 reads FQNEAQ (reference sequence). The CDR3 consists of 15 residues. The CDR3 nucleotides read TGTGCCAGCAGTTTGCCGGGACAGGATCCCTACGAGCAGTACTTC. Translating gives CASSLPGQDPYEQYF.

This clonotype was seen repeatedly, ten times or more. The chain couples TRBV7-2 to TRBJ1-1; D is unclear. The CDR3 has 13 amino acids. Per germline, CDR1 SGHTA and CDR2 FQGNSA. Trimming left V 5 bases short and J 5 bases short, with 12 bases between. The CDR3 DNA sequence: TGTGCCAGCAGCCCTGATTCTAGGACTGAAGCTTTCTTT. Its protein product is CASSPDSRTEAFF.

In this sample, this clonotype turned up many times. The chain employs TRBV29-1 and TRBJ2-1; 9 bases align to TRBD2. The CDR3 is 14 residues long. After removal of 5 bases from V and 4 bases from J, the junction contained 6 bases not matched to a gene. Looked up from germline, CDR1 is SQVTM and CDR2 is ANQGSEA. The DNA of the CDR3 is TGCAGCGTTATCCCGGGACTAGCTTACAATGAGCAGTTCTTC. Translated: CSVIPGLAYNEQFF.

This clonotype showed up many times. This chain links TRBV28 with TRBJ1-6, with unresolved D. This CDR3 is built from 12 residues. Germline V gene lookup returns CDR1 MDHEN and CDR2 SYDVKM. V was trimmed by 3 bases and J by 7 bases, leaving 4 bases between them. The CDR3 bases are TGTGCCAGCAGTTTCACGAATTCACCCCTCCACTTT. It is translated as CASSFTNSPLHF.

The chain employs TRBV12-3 or TRBV12-4 and TRBJ2-2; maybe TRBD2 (5 bases). This CDR3 contains 14 residues. The V end was cut by 6 bases, the J end by 2 bases, with 10 bases between. The CDR3 loop reads CASRPGSNTGELFF. CDR3 sequence (DNA): TGTGCCAGCAGGCCGGGATCCAACACCGGGGAGCTGTTTTTT.

This clonotype was detected ten times or more. The chain combines TRBV27 with TRBJ1-1; 9 bases line up with TRBD1. Trimming at V came to 3 bases and at J to 4 bases, leaving 6 bases not matched to a gene. Germline V gene sequence: CDR1 MNHEY, CDR2 SMNVEV (reference sequence). The CDR3 consists of 15 residues. CDR3 bases: TGTGCCAGCAGTTTTTCCGGGACAGGGCGCACTGAAGCTTTCTTT. It specifies CASSFSGTGRTEAFF.

This clonotype is categorized as medium-sized. The CDR3 is CASSYSPRTGEAYEQYF. In DNA form, the CDR3 reads TGTGCCAGCAGTTACTCTCCAAGGACAGGAGAGGCCTACGAGCAGTACTTC. V gene TRBV6-2 or TRBV6-3 combines with J gene TRBJ2-7; 7 nucleotides agree with TRBD1. The CDR3 spans 17 residues. Germline V lookup: CDR1 MNHEY, CDR2 SVGEGT. Trimming removed 0 bases from V and 2 bases from J; junction bases left unmatched: 10.